Listed below are T cell receptor beta chains from one sample, sequenced in a study of CD8 T cells in ankylosing spondylitis. In TCRdb, the 5' RACE reads were re-called with MiXCR into one record per CDR3 protein. The sample consists of around 480,000 distinct CDR3 sequences, 17% of them appearing once. Source material: blood, either unsorted or a sorted T cell fraction (not recorded which). All receptors come from a male donor with ankylosing spondylitis. CDR3s include the opening cysteine and the closing phenylalanine or tryptophan. The D gene is left open where the match is weak. Clone size is shown for a subset of rows, as once, few, many or a class of expanded clone.

J gene: TRBJ1-1; V gene: TRBV5-1; clone size: few; D gene: NA; CDR3 protein: CASSLEAGGANTEAFF; CDR3 DNA: TGCGCCAGCAGCTTGGAGGCAGGAGGGGCGAACACTGAAGCTTTCTTT
J gene: TRBJ2-7; V gene: TRBV6-1; clone size: few; D gene: TRBD1; CDR3 protein: CASSATGGSYEQYF; CDR3 DNA: TGTGCCAGCAGTGCCACAGGGGGATCCTACGAGCAGTACTTC
J gene: TRBJ1-6; V gene: TRBV20-1; clone size: NA; D gene: NA; CDR3 protein: CSARDRTDSPLHF; CDR3 DNA: TGCAGTGCTAGAGATCGAACGGATTCACCCCTCCACTTT
J gene: TRBJ1-6; V gene: TRBV6-5; clone size: many; D gene: NA; CDR3 protein: CASSYEVNSPLHF; CDR3 DNA: TGTGCCAGCAGTTACGAGGTGAATTCACCCCTCCACTTT
J gene: TRBJ2-5; V gene: TRBV7-9; clone size: many; D gene: NA; CDR3 protein: CASSLAGSGETQYF; CDR3 DNA: TGTGCCAGCAGCTTGGCAGGGTCAGGGGAGACCCAGTACTTC
J gene: TRBJ2-5; V gene: TRBV5-6; clone size: few; D gene: NA; CDR3 protein: CASSALVQTQYF; CDR3 DNA: TGTGCCAGCAGCGCCCTCGTGCAGACCCAGTACTTC
J gene: TRBJ2-1; V gene: TRBV5-4; clone size: NA; D gene: NA; CDR3 protein: CASSLGGSLKDYNEQFF; CDR3 DNA: TGTGCCAGCAGCTTGGGCGGTTCATTAAAGGACTACAATGAGCAGTTCTTC
J gene: TRBJ2-3; V gene: TRBV20-1; clone size: few; D gene: NA; CDR3 protein: CSARDRLSPTDTQYF; CDR3 DNA: TGCAGTGCTCGGGACCGCCTTTCCCCCACAGATACGCAGTATTTT
J gene: TRBJ2-1; V gene: TRBV6-2/TRBV6-3; clone size: few; D gene: NA; CDR3 protein: CASSFHRSSYNEQFF; CDR3 DNA: TGTGCCAGCAGCTTCCACAGGAGCTCCTACAATGAGCAGTTCTTC
J gene: TRBJ2-4; V gene: TRBV11-2; clone size: NA; D gene: TRBD2; CDR3 protein: CASSPRGSGRSLINIQYF; CDR3 DNA: TGTGCCAGCAGCCCCCGGGGTAGCGGGAGGTCCCTTATAAACATTCAGTACTTC
J gene: TRBJ2-7; V gene: TRBV9; clone size: NA; D gene: TRBD2; CDR3 protein: CASSPRTSGSNEQYF; CDR3 DNA: TGTGCCAGCAGCCCCCGGACTAGCGGGAGTAATGAGCAGTACTTC
J gene: TRBJ1-5; V gene: TRBV2; clone size: NA; D gene: NA; CDR3 protein: CASSGSYNQPQHF; CDR3 DNA: TGTGCCAGCAGTGGGAGTTACAATCAGCCCCAGCATTTT
J gene: TRBJ1-2; V gene: TRBV10-2; clone size: few; D gene: NA; CDR3 protein: CASSESGRPNYGYTF; CDR3 DNA: TGCGCCAGCAGTGAGTCGGGACGGCCCAACTATGGCTACACCTTC
J gene: TRBJ2-5; V gene: TRBV9; clone size: NA; D gene: TRBD1; CDR3 protein: CASSAHGQGPPQETQYF; CDR3 DNA: TGTGCCAGCAGCGCCCACGGACAGGGCCCTCCTCAAGAGACCCAGTACTTC
J gene: TRBJ2-7; V gene: TRBV12-3/TRBV12-4; clone size: many; D gene: TRBD1; CDR3 protein: CASSLGDSRDSYEQYF; CDR3 DNA: TGTGCCAGCAGTTTAGGGGACAGTCGGGACTCCTACGAGCAGTACTTC
J gene: TRBJ1-1; V gene: TRBV12-3/TRBV12-4; clone size: few; D gene: TRBD1; CDR3 protein: CASSGTGLFHEAFF; CDR3 DNA: TGTGCCAGCAGTGGGACAGGGCTTTTCCATGAAGCTTTCTTT
J gene: TRBJ2-1; V gene: TRBV12-3/TRBV12-4; clone size: NA; D gene: TRBD2; CDR3 protein: CASSSSREGNEQFF; CDR3 DNA: TGTGCCAGCAGTTCCTCCAGGGAGGGCAATGAGCAGTTCTTC
J gene: TRBJ2-7; V gene: TRBV7-8; clone size: few; D gene: TRBD1; CDR3 protein: CASSLKGGTGLYSYEQYF; CDR3 DNA: TGTGCCAGCAGCTTAAAGGGAGGGACAGGGCTTTACTCCTACGAGCAGTACTTC
J gene: TRBJ2-3; V gene: TRBV11-2; clone size: NA; D gene: NA; CDR3 protein: CANSLVEGAGRYF; CDR3 DNA: TGTGCCAACAGCTTAGTTGAGGGGGCGGGACGGTATTTT
J gene: TRBJ1-1; V gene: TRBV4-1; clone size: many; D gene: TRBD1; CDR3 protein: CASSQPDRGPYTDEAFF; CDR3 DNA: TGCGCCAGCAGCCAACCTGACAGGGGCCCTTACACAGATGAAGCTTTCTTT
J gene: TRBJ1-2; V gene: TRBV10-2; clone size: NA; D gene: TRBD1; CDR3 protein: CASRQRTGDGYTF; CDR3 DNA: TGCGCCAGCCGCCAGAGGACAGGGGATGGCTACACCTTC
J gene: TRBJ1-2; V gene: TRBV28; clone size: few; D gene: TRBD1; CDR3 protein: CASLGDRRYRGYGYTF; CDR3 DNA: TGTGCCAGCTTAGGGGACAGACGCTATAGAGGCTATGGCTACACCTTC